This T cell receptor beta chain was retrieved from a study of T cells in Graves' hyperthyroidism and ophthalmopathy. Broader study findings: A median approximately 6.8 months before onset, the model predicted ophthalmopathy. Clonotypes that were expanded in thyroid above 0.001 mostly appeared in blood too.

There were TCR beta CDR3 regions amplified from RNA transcripts. TCR CDR3 regions were first amplified by RT-PCR with HTBI primers. TCRdb re-called the multiplex PCR reads through MiXCR, storing one row per CDR3 protein. The table lists 300,000 to 400,000 distinct CDR3 sequences, about 18% of them singletons. Graves' hyperthyroidism showing no ophthalmopathy progression within 18 months was considered stable. Fresh peripheral blood, 10 ml, was the source of the PBMCs. In this sample, this clonotype turned up many times. The antigen is not known. The sample taken for sequencing was blood. The receptor was isolated from a woman between 50 and 59 years old with Graves' hyperthyroidism.

The CDR3 nucleotides read TGCGCCAGCAGCTTGGACTGGGGGTACAGGGAAATTCAGTACTTC. This encodes CASSLDWGYREIQYF. V gene TRBV5-1 combines with J gene TRBJ2-4; tentative D call: TRBD1 (6 bases). The CDR3 consists of 15 residues. Germline CDR1 is SGHRS and CDR2 is YFSETQ. Between the trimmed V and J ends, which lost 0 bases and 10 bases, there was a span of 17 bases.